This T cell receptor beta chain comes out of a study of CD8 T cells in ankylosing spondylitis. General observations from the study: Earlier studies detected some motif variants in reactive arthritis synovial fluid and blood. Disease-linked clones bore a CD8+ phenotype and were relatively rare in peripheral blood. A TCR beta motif made of several highly homologous variants seemed typical of ankylosing spondylitis blood. The study looked at matched synovial fluid samples from ankylosing spondylitis patients. Disease-linked clones were reported to be significantly enriched there.

Using quantitative 5'-RACE with molecular barcodes, the authors made TCR beta libraries. TCRdb itself ran the 5' RACE reads through MiXCR, one entry per CDR3 protein. The data hold a few hundred thousand distinct CDR3 sequences, with more than 20% observed a single time. Comment on this clonotype: As yet, its antigen is unknown.

This CDR3 spans 16 amino acids. The ends were cut back, 0 bases at V and 1 base at J, with 12 bases in the middle. CDR1 SGDLS and CDR2 YYNGEE come from the germline V gene. Sequencing was performed on blood, either unsorted or a sorted T cell fraction (not recorded which). The TCR was taken from a male donor with ankylosing spondylitis. The chain is built from TRBV9 and TRBJ2-3; D is unresolved. This chain's CDR3 is CASSVGQLWGTDTQYF. The CDR3 DNA reads as TGTGCCAGCAGCGTAGGTCAGCTCTGGGGCACAGATACGCAGTATTTT.